These 22 T cell receptor beta chains share one sample of origin, sequenced in a study of identical twins. TCRdb re-called the 5' RACE reads through MiXCR, storing one row per CDR3 protein. Of some 1,700,000 distinct CDR3 sequences listed, about 32% are singletons. The source material was cord blood. Every receptor here comes from a newborn girl in good health.

V usage is TRBV20-1 and J usage is TRBJ2-3; D is uncertain. Trimming shortened V by 0 bases and J by 6 bases, and 13 bases separated the two germline ends. Germline CDR1 is DFQATT and CDR2 is SNEGSKA (reference sequence). The CDR3 length is 14 residues. CDR3 nucleotide sequence: TGCAGTGCTAGAGATGTGGAGCATGGGGATACGCAGTATTTT. Translating gives CSARDVEHGDTQYF.

The chain combines TRBV19 with TRBJ1-5; D gene ambiguous. Germline V gives CDR1 LNHDA, CDR2 SQIVND (reference sequence). The CDR3 contains 14 residues. Deletions cut 10 bases from V and 0 bases from J, with 13 bases between. The CDR3 DNA reads as TGTGCCACCACGGACGGCCTTAGCAATCAGCCCCAGCATTTT. It codes for CATTDGLSNQPQHF.

This chain joins TRBV29-1 and TRBJ2-3; D is possibly TRBD1 (6 bases). There are 15 residues in the CDR3. V was clipped by 6 bases and J by 0 bases, with 16 bases between them. Germline CDR1 SQVTM, CDR2 ANQGSEA. The CDR3 DNA reads TGCAGCGTCCCGAGACAGGAGGCTAGCACAGATACGCAGTATTTT. Protein: CSVPRQEASTDTQYF.

The rearrangement uses TRBV29-1 and TRBJ1-1; possibly TRBD1 for D (6 bases). The length of the CDR3 is 11 residues. Trimming removed 3 bases at V and 11 bases at J, with 13 bases between. Germline V gene sequence: CDR1 SQVTM, CDR2 ANQGSEA. DNA for the CDR3: TGCAGCGTTGATCAGGGGAGGTGGGCTTTCTTT. Translation: CSVDQGRWAFF.

The chain combines TRBV30 with TRBJ2-1, with TRBD2 matching over 11 bases. This CDR3 spans 14 amino acids. CDR1 and CDR2 from the germline V gene are GTSNPN and SVGIG (reference sequence). V lost 0 bases to trimming and J lost 7 bases; unmatched junction nucleotides: 2. The DNA of the CDR3 is TGTGCCTGGAGTGTGGGACTAGCGGCTAATGAGCAGTTCTTC. Translated: CAWSVGLAANEQFF.

This clonotype has just a few counts. This chain uses TRBV28 with TRBJ1-2, with 7 bases aligning to TRBD1. Looked up from germline, CDR1 is MDHEN and CDR2 is SYDVKM. This CDR3 is built from 15 residues. V shed 3 bases, J shed 3 bases, and the junction held 7 bases outside the gene matches. The CDR3 nucleotides read TGTGCCAGCAGTTTGTACATCACAGGGGACTATGGCTACACCTTC. This codes for CASSLYITGDYGYTF.

This clonotype appeared a few times. This rearrangement joins TRBV2 to TRBJ1-2, with TRBD1 as a possible D gene (6 bases). The V gene's germline CDR1 is SNHLY and CDR2 FYNNEI. V was clipped by 6 bases and J by 6 bases, with 17 bases between them. The CDR3 length is 14 residues. The CDR3 loop is CASSSGQPGDGYTF. The CDR3 nucleotides are TGTGCCAGCAGCTCTGGACAGCCTGGGGATGGCTACACCTTC.

This clonotype has only a few counts. This chain connects TRBV20-1 to TRBJ2-7; TRBD1 aligns across 10 bases. Germline CDR1 is DFQATT and CDR2 is SNEGSKA (reference sequence). V dropped 5 bases and J dropped 1; count of bases not matched to a gene: 5. CDR3 size: 14 residues. In DNA form, the CDR3 reads TGCAGTGCTGTTCCGGGACAGGGGTCCTACGAGCAGTACTTC. Its translation is CSAVPGQGSYEQYF.

This clonotype has more than one count but fewer than ten. The V and J genes are TRBV7-8 and TRBJ2-3; 8 nucleotides line up with TRBD2. V shed 2 bases, J shed 2 bases, and the junction held 12 bases outside the gene matches. Per germline, CDR1 SGHVS and CDR2 FQNEAQ. CDR3 length: 18 amino acids. CDR3 bases: TGTGCCAGCAGCTTATACTCAACTAGCGGCAGATCCACAGATACGCAGTATTTT. Protein product: CASSLYSTSGRSTDTQYF.

This clonotype has only a few counts. The rearrangement uses TRBV20-1 and TRBJ2-2; D is tentatively TRBD1 or TRBD2 (5 bases each). CDR1 is DFQATT, CDR2 SNEGSKA, per germline (reference sequence). The V end was cut by 7 bases, the J end by 3 bases, with 9 bases between. This CDR3 is 12 amino acids long. This CDR3 is CSVPGHTGELFF. The CDR3 DNA sequence: TGCAGTGTTCCGGGACACACCGGGGAGCTGTTTTTT.

The chain carries TRBV5-1 and TRBJ2-4; 10 bases align to TRBD2. The germline V gene encodes CDR1 SGHRS and CDR2 YFSETQ. Trimming took 2 bases from V and 4 from J; bases not matched to a gene: 6. The CDR3 spans 16 residues. The CDR3 DNA is TGCGCCAGCAGCTTCTCCGGGACTAGCGAGAAAAACATTCAGTACTTC. This gives the protein CASSFSGTSEKNIQYF.

There are a few counts of this clonotype. This chain uses TRBV10-3 with TRBJ1-5, with D possibly being TRBD1 (5 bases). CDR3 length: 14 residues. The ends were cut back, 5 bases at V and 3 bases at J, with 11 bases in the middle. Germline assignment: CDR1 ENHRY and CDR2 SYGVKD. CDR3 amino acids: CAISRGGSNQPQHF. CDR3 in DNA: TGTGCCATCAGTAGGGGCGGTTCCAATCAGCCCCAGCATTTT.

The chain combines TRBV6-6 with TRBJ2-5, with TRBD2 matching 10 bases. This CDR3 region has 16 residues. Germline lookup yields CDR1 MNHNY and CDR2 SVGAGI (reference sequence). J was trimmed by 3 bases and V by 2 bases; bases with no gene match: 6. The CDR3 DNA reads as TGTGCCAGCAGTTACGGTAGCGGGGGGCCCGAAGAGACCCAGTACTTC. Protein sequence: CASSYGSGGPEETQYF.

This clonotype was counted between two and nine times. The rearrangement links TRBV30 to TRBJ2-1; perhaps TRBD1 as D (5 bases). This CDR3 is 13 amino acids long. Germline CDR1 and CDR2: GTSNPN and SVGIG (reference sequence). V gave up 1 base and J gave up 4 bases, with 8 bases separating them. CDR3 in DNA: TGTGCCTGGAGTGCCAGGGCGTACAATGAGCAGTTCTTC. It is translated as CAWSARAYNEQFF.

This clonotype was counted a few times. CDR3 loop: CASRTFGGEKDTQYF. The CDR3 DNA is TGTGCCAGCAGAACTTTTGGGGGGGAGAAGGATACGCAGTATTTT. This chain uses TRBV27 with TRBJ2-3, with 7 bases matching TRBD2. Germline CDR1 reads MNHEY; CDR2 reads SMNVEV (reference sequence). V trimming: 6 bases; J trimming: 6 bases; junction bases outside the gene matches: 12. The CDR3 loop spans 15 amino acids.

V and J are TRBV20-1 and TRBJ2-7; 8 bases match TRBD1. The J segment lost 7 bases and the V segment lost 4 bases, leaving 12 bases of the junction unmatched. Looked up from germline, CDR1 is DFQATT and CDR2 is SNEGSKA (reference sequence). This CDR3 has 14 residues. CDR3 coding DNA: TGCAGTGCTACAGGGACAGGCGGATACAATGAGCAGTACTTC. Protein sequence: CSATGTGGYNEQYF.

This clonotype was observed a few times. The chain is built from TRBV24-1 and TRBJ2-3, with TRBD2 matching over 14 bases. The ends lost 1 base at V and 5 bases at J; junction bases unmatched: 7. The CDR3 covers 18 residues. Germline lookup yields CDR1 KGHDR and CDR2 SFDVKD. The CDR3 reads CATSDFSWTSGGLDTQYF. CDR3 nucleotides: TGTGCCACCAGTGATTTCTCCTGGACTAGCGGGGGGTTAGATACGCAGTATTTT.

This clonotype was observed at least ten times. This sequence joins TRBV28 and TRBJ2-7; 9 bases line up with TRBD1. This CDR3 is built from 15 residues. CDR1 MDHEN and CDR2 SYDVKM come from the germline V gene. With 6 bases clipped from V and 0 bases from J, the junction kept 6 bases outside the gene matches. CDR3: CASRQPGQGSYEQYF. The CDR3 nucleotides are TGTGCCAGCAGACAACCGGGACAGGGCTCCTACGAGCAGTACTTC.

In this sample, this clonotype turned up a few times. DNA of the CDR3: TGCAGTGCTCCTCCTAGCGGGAGTGGGGACATTCAGTACTTC. Translating gives CSAPPSGSGDIQYF. V usage is TRBV20-1 and J usage is TRBJ2-4, with 10 bases fitting TRBD2. The length of the CDR3 is 14 residues. Per germline, CDR1 DFQATT and CDR2 SNEGSKA (reference sequence). With 5 bases clipped from V and 8 bases from J, the junction kept 9 bases outside the gene matches.

This clonotype was seen only a few times. The V call is TRBV10-3, the J call TRBJ1-6; TRBD1 aligns across 10 bases. The CDR3 covers 13 residues. V gave up 7 bases and J gave up 10 bases; unmatched junction bases: 4. CDR1 ENHRY and CDR2 SYGVKD come from the germline V gene. In nucleotides, the CDR3 is TGTGCCATCACCGGACAGGGGGGGTCACCCCTCCACTTT. Protein sequence: CAITGQGGSPLHF.

The V and J genes are TRBV6-1 and TRBJ1-4, with D perhaps matching TRBD1 (5 bases). CDR1 MNHNS and CDR2 SASEGT come from the germline V gene. CDR3 length equals 15 residues. V shed 4 bases and J shed 7 bases, with 16 bases lying between them. The CDR3 DNA reads as TGTGCCAGCAGTGCCTCCGGGACCGCCCGTGAAAAACTGTTTTTT. Its translation is CASSASGTAREKLFF.

The V and J genes are TRBV20-1 and TRBJ2-2; TRBD2 matches at 7 bases. The germline CDR1 and CDR2 sequences are DFQATT and SNEGSKA (reference sequence). With 0 bases clipped from V and 5 bases from J, the junction kept 9 bases outside the gene matches. This CDR3 contains 16 residues. CDR3 sequence: CSARDGEGGVTGELFF. CDR3 nucleotides: TGCAGTGCTAGAGATGGTGAGGGAGGGGTGACCGGGGAGCTGTTTTTT.